Sequencing of this T cell receptor (beta chain) was carried out in a study of T cells in Graves' hyperthyroidism and ophthalmopathy. Study-level information: At the time of initial diagnosis and before any treatment, peripheral blood was collected.

Study observations and caveats: Clonotypes that were expanded in thyroid above 0.001 mostly appeared in blood too. Ophthalmopathy was distinguished from stable hyperthyroidism by 13 V-J signatures.

Worth noting for this clonotype: Its antigen remains unknown.

An approximately 10 ml volume of fresh peripheral blood provided the PBMCs. This CDR3 has 13 residues. Germline assignment: CDR1 SGHDN and CDR2 FVKESK. The V and J ends lost 1 base and 8 bases respectively, with 9 bases between them. From RNA transcripts, TCR beta CDR3 regions were amplified. Carried out on the TCR CDR3, a first-round RT-PCR used the HTBI primer set. Each CDR3 protein is one row after TCRdb ran MiXCR on the multiplex PCR reads. The sample shows roughly 700,000 distinct CDR3 sequences, approximately 14% of them seen only once. Sequencing was carried out using blood. This sequence was found in a woman between 18 and 29 years old with Graves' hyperthyroidism. This chain connects TRBV14 to TRBJ1-3, with no clear D. This CDR3 reads CASSQGGRDTIYF. The DNA for the CDR3 is TGTGCCAGCAGCCAAGGCGGCCGCGACACCATATATTTT.